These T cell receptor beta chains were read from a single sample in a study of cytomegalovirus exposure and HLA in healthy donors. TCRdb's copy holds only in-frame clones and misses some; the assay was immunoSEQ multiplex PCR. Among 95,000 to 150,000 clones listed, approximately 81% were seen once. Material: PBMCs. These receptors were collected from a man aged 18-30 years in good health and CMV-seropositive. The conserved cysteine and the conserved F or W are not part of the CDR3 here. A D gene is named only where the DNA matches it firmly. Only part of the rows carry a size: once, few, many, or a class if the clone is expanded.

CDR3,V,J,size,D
ASSFAGGWEETQY,TRBV19,TRBJ2-5,-,TRBD2
ASSPRVGGVTEAF,TRBV7-6,TRBJ1-1,-,-
ASSARTGIDQPQH,TRBV9,TRBJ1-5,-,TRBD1
ASSDRGYEQY,TRBV6-6,TRBJ2-7,-,TRBD1
ARAGRVEGRNTIY,TRBV19,TRBJ1-3,-,-
ASSHQLLAGGSGANVLT,TRBV4-3,TRBJ2-6,few,TRBD2
ASSLGQAGLAYEQY,TRBV11-2,TRBJ2-7,-,TRBD2
ASSEASSSYEQY,TRBV6-4,TRBJ2-7,few,-
AWSGGNQPQH,TRBV30,TRBJ1-5,-,-
ASSVGGGDPGNEQF,TRBV6-4,TRBJ2-1,-,-
ASSSIQTPLTGGNTEAF,TRBV7-8,TRBJ1-1,-,TRBD1
ASRIKDRGGEKLF,TRBV27,TRBJ1-4,-,TRBD1
ASSPYLGTNTGELF,TRBV5-1,TRBJ2-2,few,-
ASTPRDRAANYGYT,TRBV10-1,TRBJ1-2,-,TRBD1
ASSEPRQGSGYGYT,TRBV6-1,TRBJ1-2,few,TRBD1
AGGVAGSGSPLH,TRBV30,TRBJ1-6,-,-
ASSLSGSSTDTQY,TRBV5-1,TRBJ2-3,-,TRBD2
ASSLETGGAGNEQF,TRBV5-1,TRBJ2-1,-,TRBD1
ASSLLMNTEAF,TRBV28,TRBJ1-1,-,-
ASSPSVGGEPQH,TRBV5-1,TRBJ1-5,-,-
ASSLVSYGTYNEQF,TRBV5-5,TRBJ2-1,-,-
ASSSGLADNEQF,TRBV11-3,TRBJ2-1,-,TRBD2
ASSLVPRADRTSGRLDEQF,TRBV5-1,TRBJ2-1,once,TRBD2